Detailed here is one T cell receptor (beta chain). Trimming removed 4 bases from V and 2 bases from J, with 15 bases in between. This CDR3 is built from 15 residues. Germline assignment: CDR1 LGHDT and CDR2 YNNKEL (reference sequence). This sample was taken from a study of blood T cell repertoires in COVID-19. Study background: Whether acute or convalescent, the COVID-19 samples came from the United States, Italy and Spain. Sources were T cells, B-cell-depleted T cells, or PBMCs; the material itself was cDNA or gDNA.

Per the study methods: For nucleated cells, counts were estimated from reference gene primer amplification. Some clones are missing from TCRdb's copy, which holds only in-frame ones; the method was immunoSEQ multiplex PCR. That table supplies the V and J calls and clone size; D and trimming were determined from the DNA. This sample has 150,000 to 200,000 clones; around 85% occur once, and the top ten carry roughly 0.91%. This TCR was sampled from a man aged 55-75 years with COVID-19, enrolled during active disease. The rearrangement uses TRBV3-1 (or the pseudogene TRBV3-2) and TRBJ2-7; D unclear. The sample taken for sequencing was peripheral blood. The CDR3 loop is CASSPFDRRTYEQYF. The CDR3 bases are TGTGCCAGCAGCCCCTTTGACCGGAGAACCTACGAGCAGTACTTC.